This record covers a single TCR beta chain. This clone was counted a single time. Its antigen specificity is not known. One base away there is no much larger clone; base qualities are not given. Participants in the prospective study were aged about 18 to 89 years, lived in under 30 United States geographic areas, and enrolled through a virtual design. Cohort assignment in the prospective study relied on participant-reported clinical history from a screening survey and a study questionnaire. For ImmuneRACE Cohort 3, a participant was defined as recovered based on two consecutive negative NP/OP PCR tests, clearance by a healthcare professional, or resolution of symptoms. In the prospective study, mobile phlebotomists collected whole blood, serum and a nasopharyngeal or oropharyngeal swab from each participant. Participants in the prospective study had the option to provide additional blood draws and questionnaires over a 2-month period. Blood samples from the prospective study were shipped frozen or at room temperature prior to DNA extraction.

The entry originates in a study of blood T cell repertoires in COVID-19 (dated by TCRdb to 2020 to 2022). Notes on the research overall: Collaborator samples came from the United States, Italy and Spain and covered acute and convalescent phases of COVID-19. The prospective study material was composed of cDNA or gDNA derived from T cells, B-cell-depleted T cells, or PBMCs. The dataset comprised deeply sampled blood TCRbeta repertoires from subjects exposed to, actively infected with, or recovered from COVID-19. The repertoires were released in a freely available public database intended as a resource for research on the immune response to SARS-CoV-2. The samples were drawn from the first 160 participants of the ongoing ImmuneRACE study and from over a thousand subjects provided by 6 global collaborators. Sample metadata almost always included a de-identified subject ID, COVID-19 status, age in years and sex. Where available, HLA class I and class II types were taken from metadata supplied by the sample provider and were not determined by assay-based typing. What the research found in general, with its limitations: Clinical and demographic metadata were provided uncurated, with the amount varying by source and participant.

CDR1 is given as SNHLY and CDR2 as FYNNEI, both from the germline V gene. The CDR3, from cysteine to phenylalanine, totals 16 residues. The kept DNA is CDR3 alone, 48 bases in frame from the first base. Unmatched junction bases come to 2, with V trimmed by 6 bases and J by 2 bases. TCRbeta CDR3 regions were amplified from genomic DNA by means of the immunoSEQ Assay, a bias-controlled multiplex PCR. From the authors' description of their analysis: The number of nucleated cells in each sample was estimated from the amplification of reference gene primers within the assay. Sequence reads were collapsed and filtered to measure the absolute abundance of every unique TCRbeta CDR3 rearrangement. For each sample, productive Simpson clonality was calculated as the square root of Simpson's diversity index over productive rearrangements. In TCRdb, the immuneACCESS table is reduced to in-frame sequences with V and J assigned. These tables do not hold every clone; where another copy was compared, an unresolved V gene accounts for under half, and the others remain unexplained. V, J and clone size are taken as reported in that table, and D and trimming were inferred from the DNA itself. The sample table lists approximately 500,000 clones, roughly 90% of them with a count of one. The top ten clones comprise 1.5% to 2% of the sample.

The sequenced sample consisted of PBMCs or T cells enriched from blood (not recorded which). The rearrangement joined TRBV2 to TRBJ2-1, with 15 middle bases fitting TRBD2. The TCR originated in a woman aged 40-49 years who had recovered from COVID-19. The CDR3 amino acid sequence is: CASSGLAGGPYNEQFF. The nucleotide sequence reads TGTGCCAGCAGCGGACTAGCGGGAGGGCCCTACAATGAGCAGTTCTTC.